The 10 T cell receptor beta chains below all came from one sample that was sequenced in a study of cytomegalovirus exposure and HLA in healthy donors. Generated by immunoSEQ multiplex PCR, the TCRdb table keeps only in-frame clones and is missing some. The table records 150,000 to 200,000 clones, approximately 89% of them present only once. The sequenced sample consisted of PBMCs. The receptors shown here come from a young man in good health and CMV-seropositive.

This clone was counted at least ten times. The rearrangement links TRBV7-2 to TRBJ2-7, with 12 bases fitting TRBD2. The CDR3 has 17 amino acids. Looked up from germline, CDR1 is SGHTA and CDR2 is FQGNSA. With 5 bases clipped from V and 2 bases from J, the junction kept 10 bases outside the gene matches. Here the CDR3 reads CASSIRGTSGLTYEQYF. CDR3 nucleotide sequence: TGTGCCAGCAGCATTAGGGGGACTAGCGGGTTAACCTACGAGCAGTACTTC.

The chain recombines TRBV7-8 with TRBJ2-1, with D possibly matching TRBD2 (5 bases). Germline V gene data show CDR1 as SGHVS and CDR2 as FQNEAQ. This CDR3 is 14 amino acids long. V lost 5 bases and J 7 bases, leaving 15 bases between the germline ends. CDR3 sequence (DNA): TGTGCCAGCAGCGAGAGCCGACTACCTAATGAGCAGTTCTTC. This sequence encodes CASSESRLPNEQFF.

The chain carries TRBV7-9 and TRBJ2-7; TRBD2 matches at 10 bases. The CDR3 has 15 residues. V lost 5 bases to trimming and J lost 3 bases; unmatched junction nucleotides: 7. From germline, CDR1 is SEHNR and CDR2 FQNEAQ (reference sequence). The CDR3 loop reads CASSPRTSGHYEQYF. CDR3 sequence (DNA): TGTGCCAGCAGCCCGCGGACTAGCGGTCACTACGAGCAGTACTTC.

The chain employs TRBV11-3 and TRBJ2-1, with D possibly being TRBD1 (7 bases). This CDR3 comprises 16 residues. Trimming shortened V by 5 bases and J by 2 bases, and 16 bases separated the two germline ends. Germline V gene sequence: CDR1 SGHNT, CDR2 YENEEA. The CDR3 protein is CASSAFRGVTYNEQFF. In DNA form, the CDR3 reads TGTGCCAGCAGCGCGTTCAGGGGGGTCACCTACAATGAGCAGTTCTTC. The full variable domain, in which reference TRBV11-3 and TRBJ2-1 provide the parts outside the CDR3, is EAGVVQSPRYKIIEKKQPVAFWCNPISGHNTLYWYLQNLGQGPELLIRYENEEAVDDSQLPKDRFSAERLKGVDSTLKIQPAELGDSAVYLCASSAFRGVTYNEQFFGPGTRLTVL.

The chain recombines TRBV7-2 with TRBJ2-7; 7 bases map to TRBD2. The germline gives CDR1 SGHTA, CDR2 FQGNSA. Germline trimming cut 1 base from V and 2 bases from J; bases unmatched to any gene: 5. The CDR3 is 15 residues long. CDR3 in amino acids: CASSLVAGETYEQYF. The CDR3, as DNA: TGTGCCAGCAGCTTAGTGGCGGGAGAAACCTACGAGCAGTACTTC.

The CDR3 is CASSITGGPVNEQFF. The CDR3 nucleotides are TGTGCCAGTAGTATAACGGGAGGGCCCGTCAATGAGCAGTTCTTC. The rearrangement uses TRBV19 and TRBJ2-1, with 8 positions matching TRBD2. The CDR3 is made up of 15 amino acids. Looked up from germline, CDR1 is LNHDA and CDR2 is SQIVND (reference sequence). V shed 2 bases, J shed 6 bases, and the junction held 6 bases outside the gene matches.

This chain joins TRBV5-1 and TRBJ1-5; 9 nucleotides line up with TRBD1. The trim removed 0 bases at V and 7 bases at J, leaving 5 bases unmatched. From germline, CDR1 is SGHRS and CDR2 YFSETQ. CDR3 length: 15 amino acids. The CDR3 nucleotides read TGCGCCAGCAGCTTGGACGGACAGGGGAACCAGCCCCAGCATTTT. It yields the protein CASSLDGQGNQPQHF.

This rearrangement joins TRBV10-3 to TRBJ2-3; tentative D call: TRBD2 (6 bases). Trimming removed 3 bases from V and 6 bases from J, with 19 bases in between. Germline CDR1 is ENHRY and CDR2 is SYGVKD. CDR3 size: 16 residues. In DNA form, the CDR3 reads TGTGCCATCAGTGAAACGCCTGTTTCGGGAGCTGATACGCAGTATTTT. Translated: CAISETPVSGADTQYF.

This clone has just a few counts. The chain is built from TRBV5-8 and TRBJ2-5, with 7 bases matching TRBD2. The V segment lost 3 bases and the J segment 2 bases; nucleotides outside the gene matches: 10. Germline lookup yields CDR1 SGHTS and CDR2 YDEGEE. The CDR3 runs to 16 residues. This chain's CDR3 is CASSSGGNSGQETQYF. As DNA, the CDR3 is TGTGCCAGCAGCTCGGGGGGAAATAGCGGGCAAGAGACCCAGTACTTC. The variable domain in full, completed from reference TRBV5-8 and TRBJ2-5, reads EAGVTQSPTHLIKTRGQQATLRCSPISGHTSVYWYQQALGLGLQFLLWYDEGEERNRGNFPPRFSGRQFPNYSSELNVNALELEDSALYLCASSSGGNSGQETQYFGPGTRLLVL.

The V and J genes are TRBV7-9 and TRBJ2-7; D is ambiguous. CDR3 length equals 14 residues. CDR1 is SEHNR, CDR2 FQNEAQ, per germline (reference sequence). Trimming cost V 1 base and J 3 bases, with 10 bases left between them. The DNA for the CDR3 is TGTGCCAGCAGCTTAGGTGGAGAAGTCTACGAGCAGTACTTC. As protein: CASSLGGEVYEQYF.